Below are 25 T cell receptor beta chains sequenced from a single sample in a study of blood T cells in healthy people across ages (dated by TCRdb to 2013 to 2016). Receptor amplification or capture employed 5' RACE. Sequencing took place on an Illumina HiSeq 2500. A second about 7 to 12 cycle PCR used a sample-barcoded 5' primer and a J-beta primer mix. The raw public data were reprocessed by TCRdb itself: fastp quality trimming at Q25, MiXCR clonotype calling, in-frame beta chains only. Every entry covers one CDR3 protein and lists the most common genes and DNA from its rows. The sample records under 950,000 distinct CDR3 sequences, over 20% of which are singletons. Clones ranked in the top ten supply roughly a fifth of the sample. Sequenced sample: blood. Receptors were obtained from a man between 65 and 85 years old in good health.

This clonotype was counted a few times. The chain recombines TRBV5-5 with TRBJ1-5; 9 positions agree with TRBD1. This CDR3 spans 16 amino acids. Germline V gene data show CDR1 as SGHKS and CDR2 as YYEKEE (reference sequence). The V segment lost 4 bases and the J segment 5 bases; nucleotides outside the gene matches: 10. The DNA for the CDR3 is TGTGCCAGCAGCCATGAATTGACAGGGGGTTATCAGCCCCAGCATTTT. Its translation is CASSHELTGGYQPQHF.

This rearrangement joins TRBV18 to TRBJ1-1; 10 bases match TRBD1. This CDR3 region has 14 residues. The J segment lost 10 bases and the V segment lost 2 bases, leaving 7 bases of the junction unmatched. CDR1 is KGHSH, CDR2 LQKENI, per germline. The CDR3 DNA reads TGTGCCAGCTCACCAGAGGGACAGGGGTTACGAGCTTTCTTT. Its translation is CASSPEGQGLRAFF.

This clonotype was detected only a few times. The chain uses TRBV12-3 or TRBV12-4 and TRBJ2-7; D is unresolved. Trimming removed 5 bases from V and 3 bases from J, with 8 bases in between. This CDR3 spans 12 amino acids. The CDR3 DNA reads TGTGCCAGCAGTCCCTTTCTCTACGAGCAGTACTTC. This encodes CASSPFLYEQYF.

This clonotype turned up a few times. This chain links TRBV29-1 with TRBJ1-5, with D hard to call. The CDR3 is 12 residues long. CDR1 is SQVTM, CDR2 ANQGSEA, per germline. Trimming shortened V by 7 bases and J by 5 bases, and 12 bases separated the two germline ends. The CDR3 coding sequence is TGCAGCGCCGGGTCGCTAGATCAGCCCCAGCATTTT. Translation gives CSAGSLDQPQHF.

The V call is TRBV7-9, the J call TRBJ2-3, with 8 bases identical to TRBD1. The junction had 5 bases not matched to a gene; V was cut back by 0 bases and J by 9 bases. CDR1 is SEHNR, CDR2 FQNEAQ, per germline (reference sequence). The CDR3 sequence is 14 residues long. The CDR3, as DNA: TGTGCCAGCAGCTTAGCGACAGGGGCGGGGACGCAGTATTTT. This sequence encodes CASSLATGAGTQYF.

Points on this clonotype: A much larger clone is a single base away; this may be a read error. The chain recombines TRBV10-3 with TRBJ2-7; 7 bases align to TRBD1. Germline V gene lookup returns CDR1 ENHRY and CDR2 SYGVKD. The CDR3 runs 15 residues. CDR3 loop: CAISASGGYISEQHF. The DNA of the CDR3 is TGTGCCATCAGTGCCTCAGGGGGTTACATCAGCGAGCAGCACTTC.

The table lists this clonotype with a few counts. CDR3 bases: TGTGCCAGCAGCTTAGTAGGACAGGGCTACACTGAAGCTTTCTTT. Amino acid sequence: CASSLVGQGYTEAFF. The V and J genes are TRBV7-8 and TRBJ1-1; 8 bases are shared with TRBD1. V was clipped by 1 base and J by 3 bases; unmatched bases: 4. The CDR3 contains 15 residues. From germline, CDR1 is SGHVS and CDR2 FQNEAQ.

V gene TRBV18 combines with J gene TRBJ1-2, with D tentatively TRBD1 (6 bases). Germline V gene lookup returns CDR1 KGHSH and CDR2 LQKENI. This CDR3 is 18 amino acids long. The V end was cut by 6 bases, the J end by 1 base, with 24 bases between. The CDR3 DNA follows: TGTGCCAGCTCTCAGAACAGGGCCGACGGGCTTATTAACTATGGCTACACCTTC. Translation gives CASSQNRADGLINYGYTF.

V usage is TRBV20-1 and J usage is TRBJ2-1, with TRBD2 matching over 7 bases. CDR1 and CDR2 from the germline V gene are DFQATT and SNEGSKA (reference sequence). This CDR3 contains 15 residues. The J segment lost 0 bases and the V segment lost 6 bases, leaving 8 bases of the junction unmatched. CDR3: CSALLAASSYNEQFF. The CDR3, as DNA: TGCAGTGCGCTCCTAGCGGCCAGCTCCTACAATGAGCAGTTCTTC.

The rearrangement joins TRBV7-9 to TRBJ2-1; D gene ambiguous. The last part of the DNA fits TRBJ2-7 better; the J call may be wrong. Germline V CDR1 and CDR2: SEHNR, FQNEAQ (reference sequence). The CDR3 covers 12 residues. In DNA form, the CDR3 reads TGTGCCAGCAGTAGAGAAGCCTACGAGCAGTACTTC. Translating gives CASSREAYEQYF.

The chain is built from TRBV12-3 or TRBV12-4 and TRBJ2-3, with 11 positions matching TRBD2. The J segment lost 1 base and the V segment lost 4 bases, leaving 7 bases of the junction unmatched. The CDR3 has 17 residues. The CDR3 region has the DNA TGTGCCAGCAGTTACATGACTAGCGGGATGGGCACAGATACGCAGTATTTT. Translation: CASSYMTSGMGTDTQYF.

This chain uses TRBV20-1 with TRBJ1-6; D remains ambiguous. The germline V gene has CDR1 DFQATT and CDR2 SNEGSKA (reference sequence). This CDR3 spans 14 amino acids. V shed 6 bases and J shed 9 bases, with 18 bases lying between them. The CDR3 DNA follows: TGCAGTGCCAAATCGGGATACCCAAGTTCACCCCTCCACTTT. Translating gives CSAKSGYPSSPLHF.

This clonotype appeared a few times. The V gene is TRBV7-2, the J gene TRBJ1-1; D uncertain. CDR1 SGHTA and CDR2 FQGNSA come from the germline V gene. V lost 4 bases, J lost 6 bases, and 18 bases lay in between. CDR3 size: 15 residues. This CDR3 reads CASSSPTRPSAEAFF. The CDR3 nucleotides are TGTGCCAGCAGCTCACCCACCCGGCCGAGCGCTGAAGCTTTCTTT.

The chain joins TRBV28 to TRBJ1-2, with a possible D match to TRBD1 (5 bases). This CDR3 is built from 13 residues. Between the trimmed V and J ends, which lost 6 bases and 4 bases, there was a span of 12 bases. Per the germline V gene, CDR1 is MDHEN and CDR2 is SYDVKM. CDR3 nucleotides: TGTGCCAGCAGCCCGGGACCGACCTATGGCTACACCTTC. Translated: CASSPGPTYGYTF.

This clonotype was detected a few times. This CDR3 is CASSLLDPEKEQFF. The CDR3 DNA reads as TGTGCCAGCAGTTTGTTGGACCCGGAAAAGGAGCAGTTCTTC. The V call is TRBV12-3 or TRBV12-4, the J call TRBJ2-1, with D uncertain. V shed 3 bases and J shed 10 bases, with 16 bases lying between them. The CDR3 is 14 amino acids.

The CDR3 sequence is CASNHKPGLNYGYTF. CDR3 nucleotide sequence: TGTGCCAGCAATCACAAGCCGGGCCTTAACTATGGCTACACCTTC. The chain carries TRBV7-2 and TRBJ1-2; D uncertain. Germline V lookup: CDR1 SGHTA, CDR2 FQGNSA. The CDR3 spans 15 residues. The V end lost 7 bases, the J end lost 1 base, and 16 bases lay between the germline ends.

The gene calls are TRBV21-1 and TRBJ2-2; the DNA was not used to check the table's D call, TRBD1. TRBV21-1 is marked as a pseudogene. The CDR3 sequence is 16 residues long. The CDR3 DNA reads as TGTGCCAGCAGCAAAAGGGGGGGCAACTGTACCGGGGAGCTGTTTTTT. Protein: CASSKRGGNCTGELFF.

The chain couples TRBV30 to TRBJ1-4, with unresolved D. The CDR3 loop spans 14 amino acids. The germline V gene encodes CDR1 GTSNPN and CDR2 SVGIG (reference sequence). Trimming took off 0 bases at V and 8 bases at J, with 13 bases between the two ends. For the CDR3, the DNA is TGTGCCTGGAGTGTACCCGGGTGGAGCGAAAAACTGTTTTTT. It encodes CAWSVPGWSEKLFF.

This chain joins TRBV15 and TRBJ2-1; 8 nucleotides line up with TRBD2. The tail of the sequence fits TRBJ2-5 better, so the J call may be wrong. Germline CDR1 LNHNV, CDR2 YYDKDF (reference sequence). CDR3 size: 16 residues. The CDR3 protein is CATSRAEGLVSKTQYF. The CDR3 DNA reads TGTGCCACCAGCAGAGCCGAGGGACTAGTTTCTAAGACCCAGTACTTC.

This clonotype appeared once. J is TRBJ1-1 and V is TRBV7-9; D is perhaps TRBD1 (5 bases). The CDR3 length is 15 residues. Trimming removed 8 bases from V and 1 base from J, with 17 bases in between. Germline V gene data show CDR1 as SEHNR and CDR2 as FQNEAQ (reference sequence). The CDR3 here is CASLWAGTGNTEAFF. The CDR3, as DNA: TGTGCCAGCCTCTGGGCGGGGACGGGGAACACTGAAGCTTTCTTT.

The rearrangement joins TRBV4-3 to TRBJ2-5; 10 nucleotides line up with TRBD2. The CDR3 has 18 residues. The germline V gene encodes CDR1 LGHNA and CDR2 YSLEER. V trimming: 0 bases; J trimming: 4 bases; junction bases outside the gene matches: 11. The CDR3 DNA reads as TGCGCCAGCAGCCAAGATCAGTTATTAGCGGGAGGTTCAGAGACCCAGTACTTC. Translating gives CASSQDQLLAGGSETQYF.

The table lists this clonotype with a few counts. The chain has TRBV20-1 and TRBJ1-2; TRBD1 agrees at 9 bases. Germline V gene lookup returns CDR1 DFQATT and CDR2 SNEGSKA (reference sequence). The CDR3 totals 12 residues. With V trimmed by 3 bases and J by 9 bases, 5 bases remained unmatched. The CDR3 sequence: CSARGQGQSYTF. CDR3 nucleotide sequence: TGCAGTGCTAGGGGACAGGGTCAAAGCTACACCTTC.

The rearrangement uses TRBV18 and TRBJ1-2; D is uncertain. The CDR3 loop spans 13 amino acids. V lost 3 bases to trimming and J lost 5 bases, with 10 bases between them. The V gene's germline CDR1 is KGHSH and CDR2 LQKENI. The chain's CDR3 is CASSPAALYGYTF. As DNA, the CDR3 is TGTGCCAGCTCACCTGCGGCCCTTTATGGCTACACCTTC.

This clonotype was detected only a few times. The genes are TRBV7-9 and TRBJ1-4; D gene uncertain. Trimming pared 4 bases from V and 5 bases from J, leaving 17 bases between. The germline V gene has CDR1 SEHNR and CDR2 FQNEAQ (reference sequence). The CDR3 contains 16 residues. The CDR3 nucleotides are TGTGCCAGCAGCTATCCACAGTGGCCTTCAAATGAAAAACTGTTTTTT. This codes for CASSYPQWPSNEKLFF.

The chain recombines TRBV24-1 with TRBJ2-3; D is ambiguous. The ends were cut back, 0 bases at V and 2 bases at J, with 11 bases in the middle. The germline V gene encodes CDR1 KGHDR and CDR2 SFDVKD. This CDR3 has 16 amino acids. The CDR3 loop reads CATSDLAVGNTDTQYF. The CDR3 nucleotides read TGTGCCACCAGTGATTTGGCGGTTGGGAACACAGATACGCAGTATTTT.